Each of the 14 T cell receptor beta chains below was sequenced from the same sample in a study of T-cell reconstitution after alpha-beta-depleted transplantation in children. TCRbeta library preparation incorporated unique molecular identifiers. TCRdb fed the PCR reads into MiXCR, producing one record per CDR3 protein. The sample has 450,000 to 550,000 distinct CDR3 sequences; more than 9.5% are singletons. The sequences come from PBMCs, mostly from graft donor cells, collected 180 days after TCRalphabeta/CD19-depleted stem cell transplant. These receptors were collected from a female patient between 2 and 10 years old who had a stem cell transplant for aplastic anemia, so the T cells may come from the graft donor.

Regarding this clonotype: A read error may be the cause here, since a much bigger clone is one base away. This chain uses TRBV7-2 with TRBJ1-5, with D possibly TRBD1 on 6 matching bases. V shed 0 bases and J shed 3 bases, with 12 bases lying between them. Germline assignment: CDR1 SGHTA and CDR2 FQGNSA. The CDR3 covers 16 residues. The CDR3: CASSLAGTCVNQPQHF. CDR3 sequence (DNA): TGTGCCAGCAGCTTAGCCGGGACATGCGTCAATCAGCCCCAGCATTTT. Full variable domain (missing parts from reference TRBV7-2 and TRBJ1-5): GAGVSQSPSNKVTEKGKDVELRCDPISGHTALYWYRQSLGQGLEFLIYFQGNSAPDKSGLPSDRFSAERTGGSVSTLTIQRTQQEDSAVYLCASSLAGTCVNQPQHFGDGTRLSIL.

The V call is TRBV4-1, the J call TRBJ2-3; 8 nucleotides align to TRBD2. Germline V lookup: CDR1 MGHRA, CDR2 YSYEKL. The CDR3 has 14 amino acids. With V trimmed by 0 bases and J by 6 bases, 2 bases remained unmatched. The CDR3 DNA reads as TGCGCCAGCAGCCAAGATCCGGGAGGGGATACGCAGTATTTT. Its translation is CASSQDPGGDTQYF.

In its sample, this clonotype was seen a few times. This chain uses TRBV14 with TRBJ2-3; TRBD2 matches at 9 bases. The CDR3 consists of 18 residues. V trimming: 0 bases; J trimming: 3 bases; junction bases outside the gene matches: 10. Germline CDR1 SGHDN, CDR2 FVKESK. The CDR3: CASSQDTTVLAGTDTQYF. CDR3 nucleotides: TGTGCCAGCAGCCAAGATACGACCGTACTAGCGGGTACAGATACGCAGTATTTT.

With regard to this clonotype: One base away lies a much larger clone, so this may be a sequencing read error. The CDR3 DNA follows: TGTGCCACCCAAACAGGAGGCCCTGGGGCCAACGTCCTGACTTTC. Protein product: CATQTGGPGANVLTF. The chain combines TRBV12-3 or TRBV12-4 with TRBJ2-6, with D perhaps given as TRBD1 or TRBD2 (5 bases each). V lost 10 bases and J lost 2, with 15 bases in between. The CDR3 is 15 residues long.

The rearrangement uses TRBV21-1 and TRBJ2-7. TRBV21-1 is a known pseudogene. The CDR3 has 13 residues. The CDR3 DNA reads TGTGCCAGCAGTTACAGGAGAACCTACGAGCAGTACTTC. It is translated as CASSYRRTYEQYF.

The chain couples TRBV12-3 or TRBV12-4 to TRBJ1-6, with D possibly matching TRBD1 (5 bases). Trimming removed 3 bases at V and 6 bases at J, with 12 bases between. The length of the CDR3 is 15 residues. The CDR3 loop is CASSLGRATNSPLHF. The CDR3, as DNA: TGTGCCAGCAGTTTGGGCAGGGCGACTAATTCACCCCTCCACTTT.

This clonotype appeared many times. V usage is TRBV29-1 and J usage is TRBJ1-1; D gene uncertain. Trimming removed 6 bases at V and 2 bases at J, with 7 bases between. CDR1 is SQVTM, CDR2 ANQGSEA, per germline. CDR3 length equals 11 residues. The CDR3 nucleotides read TGCAGCGTGACAAAAAACACTGAAGCTTTCTTT. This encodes CSVTKNTEAFF.

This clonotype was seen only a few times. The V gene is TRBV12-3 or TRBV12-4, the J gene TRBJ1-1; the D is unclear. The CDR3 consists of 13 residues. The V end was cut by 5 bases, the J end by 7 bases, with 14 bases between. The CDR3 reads CASSAREVREAFF. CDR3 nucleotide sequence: TGTGCCAGCAGTGCGAGGGAGGTCCGTGAAGCTTTCTTT.

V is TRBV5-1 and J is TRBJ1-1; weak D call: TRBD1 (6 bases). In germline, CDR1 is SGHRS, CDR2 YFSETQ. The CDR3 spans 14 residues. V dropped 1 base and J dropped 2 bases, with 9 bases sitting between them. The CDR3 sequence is CASSLQGFNTEAFF. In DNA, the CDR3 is TGCGCCAGCAGCTTGCAGGGGTTCAACACTGAAGCTTTCTTT.

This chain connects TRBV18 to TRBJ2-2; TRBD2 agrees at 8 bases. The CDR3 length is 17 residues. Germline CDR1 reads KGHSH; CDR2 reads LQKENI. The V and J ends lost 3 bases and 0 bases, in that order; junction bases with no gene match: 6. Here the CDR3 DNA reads TGTGCCAGCTCACCTAAACTAGCGGAGTCGAACACCGGGGAGCTGTTTTTT. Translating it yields CASSPKLAESNTGELFF. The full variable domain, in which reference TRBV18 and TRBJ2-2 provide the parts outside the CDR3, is NAGVMQNPRHLVRRRGQEARLRCSPMKGHSHVYWYRQLPEEGLKFMVYLQKENIIDESGMPKERFSAEFPKEGPSILRIQQVVRGDSAAYFCASSPKLAESNTGELFFGEGSRLTVL.

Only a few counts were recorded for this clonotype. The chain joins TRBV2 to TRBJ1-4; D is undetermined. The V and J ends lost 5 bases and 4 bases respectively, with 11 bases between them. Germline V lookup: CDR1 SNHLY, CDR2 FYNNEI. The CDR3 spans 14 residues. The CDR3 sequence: CASSWTDFNEKLFF. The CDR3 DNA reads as TGTGCCAGCAGTTGGACCGATTTTAATGAAAAACTGTTTTTT.

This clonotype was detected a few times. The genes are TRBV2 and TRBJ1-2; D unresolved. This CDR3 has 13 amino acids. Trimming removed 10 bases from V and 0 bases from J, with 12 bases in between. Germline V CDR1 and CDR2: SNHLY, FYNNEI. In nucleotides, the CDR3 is TGTGCCACCAGGACGGACGCTAACTATGGCTACACCTTC. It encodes CATRTDANYGYTF.

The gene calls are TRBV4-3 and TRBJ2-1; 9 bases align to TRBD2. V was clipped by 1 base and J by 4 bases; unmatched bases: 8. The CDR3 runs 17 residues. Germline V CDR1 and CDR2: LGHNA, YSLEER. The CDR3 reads CASSQVVSGSQYNEQFF. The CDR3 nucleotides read TGCGCCAGCAGCCAAGTGGTTAGCGGGAGCCAGTACAATGAGCAGTTCTTC.

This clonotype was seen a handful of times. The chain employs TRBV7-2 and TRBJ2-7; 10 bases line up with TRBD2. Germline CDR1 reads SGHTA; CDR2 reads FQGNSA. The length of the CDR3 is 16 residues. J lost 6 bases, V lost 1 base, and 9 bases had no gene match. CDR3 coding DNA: TGTGCCAGCAGCTTAGAAGACGGGACTAGCGTCCTCGAGCAGTACGTC. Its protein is CASSLEDGTSVLEQYV.